This T cell receptor (beta chain) stems from a study of CD8 T cells in Susac syndrome. Across the study: Active disease was present in about 6 of the sequenced Susac syndrome patients, and remission in about eight.

The RNA input was 0.5 to 1 ug, and it was reverse transcribed with random hexamers. TCRdb ran MiXCR on the immunoSEQ multiplex PCR reads and lists one entry per CDR3 protein. Of some 140,000 distinct CDR3 sequences listed, 95% are singletons. Germline CDR1 MDHEN, CDR2 SYDVKM. There are 19 residues in the CDR3. The junction had 18 bases not matched to a gene; V was cut back by 4 bases and J by 1 base. The receptor was derived from a human donor with Susac syndrome. The sequenced material came from CD8+ T cells from PBMCs. The chain uses TRBV28 and TRBJ2-7; 8 bases match TRBD2. The CDR3 reads CASSSGLSSPGRESYEQYF. CDR3 DNA: TGTGCCAGCAGTTCGGGATTATCTTCGCCCGGGAGGGAGTCCTACGAGCAGTACTTC.